This T cell receptor beta chain came from a study of T cell repertoires in cytomegalovirus infection. Study summary: HLA-B-restricted CMV epitopes that are well studied were used alongside recently identified HLA-C-restricted ones. Carrying CMV and the relevant HLA type showed in public TCR beta signatures. Study results and limitations: Of the TCR beta families, the public ones yielded a cumulative frequency that identified carriers of CMV plus the relevant HLA.

As regards this clonotype: The antigen remains unidentified.

Via MiXCR, TCRdb re-called the reads, giving one row per CDR3 protein. The sample carries some 150,000 distinct CDR3 sequences, 32% recorded once. The V end was cut by 0 bases, the J end by 4 bases, with 11 bases between. The CDR3 is 15 residues long. CDR1 and CDR2 from the germline V gene are LGHNA and YSLEER. The chain has TRBV4-3 and TRBJ2-3; D remains ambiguous. The source material was CD8+ T cells from cultured PBMCs, sampled from culture after CMV antigen stimulation. The receptor comes from a human donor in good health (CMV status not recorded). Some clones in this sample may be carry-over from other donors' samples. The CDR3 protein is CASSQDRLLSDTQYF. CDR3 nucleotide sequence: TGCGCCAGCAGCCAAGATAGGCTACTGTCAGATACGCAGTATTTT.